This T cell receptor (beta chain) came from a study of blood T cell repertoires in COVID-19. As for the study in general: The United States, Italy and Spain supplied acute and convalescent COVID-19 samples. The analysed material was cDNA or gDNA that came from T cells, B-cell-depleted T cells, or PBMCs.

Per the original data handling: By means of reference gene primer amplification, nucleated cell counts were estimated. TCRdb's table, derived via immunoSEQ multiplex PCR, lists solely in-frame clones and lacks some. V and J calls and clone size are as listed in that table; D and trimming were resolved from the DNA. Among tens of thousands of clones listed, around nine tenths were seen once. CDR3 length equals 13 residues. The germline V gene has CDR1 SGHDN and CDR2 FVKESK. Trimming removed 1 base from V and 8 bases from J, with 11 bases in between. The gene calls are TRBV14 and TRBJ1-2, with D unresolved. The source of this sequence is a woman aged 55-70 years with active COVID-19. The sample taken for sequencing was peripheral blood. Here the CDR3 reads CASSQVLHWGYTF. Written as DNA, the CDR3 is TGTGCCAGCAGCCAAGTACTCCATTGGGGCTACACCTTC.